Included here is one T cell receptor beta chain sequence, with context. Terminally differentiated effector memory CD45RA+ cells were left out of the naive CD8 fraction, which was CD45RO-negative and positively selected for CCR7. Free of recent acute infections or vaccinations, the donors were healthy HIV-negative adults. The sample originates from a study of shared clonotypes between healthy human individuals. Data came from immunoSEQ multiplex PCR; TCRdb stores just in-frame clones and leaves some out. The sample has 2 million to 2.5 million clones, about 92% seen once. The CDR3 sequence is 13 residues long. The germline V gene has CDR1 MDHEN and CDR2 SYDVKM. Trimming removed 6 bases from V and 6 bases from J, with 14 bases in between.

This chain links TRBV28 with TRBJ1-2; possible D gene TRBD1, 5 bases. The clonotype was recovered from a man younger than 30 in good health. Some clones in this sample may be carry-over from other donors' samples. Source material: naive CD8+ T cells from PBMCs. The CDR3 loop reads CASRGTGVDGYTF. The CDR3 DNA sequence: TGTGCCAGCAGGGGAACGGGGGTTGATGGCTACACCTTC.